Below are 10 T cell receptor beta chains sequenced from a single sample in a study of beta chain features in type 1 diabetes. The study reverse transcribed the entire isolated RNA, so it sequenced expressed TCRB transcripts. Some clones are missing from TCRdb's copy, which holds only in-frame ones; the method was immunoSEQ multiplex PCR. Of around 150,000 clones in the sample, just over 8% are singletons; the top ten hold about 0.5%. The study's findings and limits: Within each of all four CD4+ subsets, Type 1 diabetes patients had TCRB CDR3s that were moderately but significantly shorter.

These receptors lack a known antigen. The sequenced material came from central memory CD4+ T cells from blood. The receptors were gathered from a woman aged 18-35 years with type 1 diabetes.

This clone was observed a few times. The V gene is TRBV21-1, the J gene TRBJ1-5; the table assigns TRBD1, which was not confirmed against the DNA. TRBV21-1 is classified as a pseudogene. This CDR3 comprises 14 residues. CDR3 coding DNA: TGTGCCAGCAGCAAAGACAGGGGGAGACAGCCCCAGCATTTT. Protein: CASSKDRGRQPQHF.

This clone was picked up a small number of times. The V and J genes are TRBV30 and TRBJ1-2; the D gene is possibly TRBD1 (5 bases). Trimming took 0 bases from V and 7 from J, leaving 12 bases between them. The CDR3 extends over 13 amino acids. Germline CDR1 and CDR2: GTSNPN and SVGIG (reference sequence). CDR3 in DNA: TGTGCCTGGAGTGTAAGGACACCCTCTGGCTACACCTTC. This gives the protein CAWSVRTPSGYTF.

This chain connects TRBV19 to TRBJ1-5; D gene unclear. Germline-derived CDR1 and CDR2 are LNHDA and SQIVND (reference sequence). The CDR3 totals 16 residues. Between the trimmed V and J ends, which lost 3 bases and 0 bases, there was a span of 12 bases. CDR3 bases: TGTGCCAGTAGTATTTCCGGTGAAAATAGCAATCAGCCCCAGCATTTT. It yields the protein CASSISGENSNQPQHF. Full variable domain (missing parts from reference TRBV19 and TRBJ1-5): DGGITQSPKYLFRKEGQNVTLSCEQNLNHDAMYWYRQDPGQGLRLIYYSQIVNDFQKGDIAEGYSVSREKKESFPLTVTSAQKNPTAFYLCASSISGENSNQPQHFGDGTRLSIL.

This clone was detected a few times. The chain links TRBV28 to TRBJ2-5, with D maybe TRBD2 (6 bases). The CDR3 sequence is 13 residues long. The germline CDR1 and CDR2 sequences are MDHEN and SYDVKM. Trimming left V 11 bases short and J 2 bases short, with 15 bases between. CDR3 region: CAAGPPQQETQYF. The CDR3 DNA follows: TGTGCCGCGGGACCACCGCAGCAAGAGACCCAGTACTTC. Full variable domain (remainder filled in from reference TRBV28 and TRBJ2-5): DVKVTQSSRYLVKRTGEKVFLECVQDMDHENMFWYRQDPGLGLRLIYFSYDVKMKEKGDIPEGYSVSREKKERFSLILESASTNQTSMYLCAAGPPQQETQYFGPGTRLLVL.

This clone appeared a few times. Other DNA sequences of this sample code for an identical CDR3. The chain carries TRBV9 and TRBJ2-3; TRBD1 matches at 8 bases. Losses at the gene ends were 0 bases for V and 5 bases for J; bases not matched to a gene: 5. The CDR3 consists of 15 residues. CDR1 is SGDLS and CDR2 is YYNGEE in the germline V gene. The CDR3 DNA reads TGTGCCAGCAGCGTAGGCCAGGGGGCAGGAGATACGCAGTATTTT. It translates to CASSVGQGAGDTQYF.

The chain carries TRBV11-2 and TRBJ2-3, with 10 bases lining up with TRBD1. CDR3 length equals 15 residues. V lost 5 bases and J lost 6; bases outside the gene matches: 8. Germline assignment: CDR1 SGHAT and CDR2 FQNNGV. The CDR3 DNA follows: TGTGCCAGCAGCCCACGGGACAGGGGACAGGATACGCAGTATTTT. Residues: CASSPRDRGQDTQYF.

This rearrangement joins TRBV18 to TRBJ2-5; weak D call: TRBD2 (6 bases). This CDR3 contains 14 residues. Trimming cost V 3 bases and J 2 bases, with 10 bases left between them. Germline assignment: CDR1 KGHSH and CDR2 LQKENI. The CDR3: CASSPQEGQETQYF. The DNA for the CDR3 is TGTGCCAGCTCACCCCAGGAGGGACAAGAGACCCAGTACTTC.

This sequence joins TRBV20-1 and TRBJ1-1, with D possibly matching TRBD1 (6 bases). Per germline, CDR1 DFQATT and CDR2 SNEGSKA (reference sequence). The CDR3 covers 11 residues. Trimming took 6 bases from V and 11 from J, leaving 16 bases between them. The CDR3 region has the DNA TGCAGTGCCGTGCTTGGTCAGGGGGCTTTCTTT. Its translation is CSAVLGQGAFF.

The rearrangement joins TRBV4-3 to TRBJ2-3; 8 bases agree with TRBD2. V lost 0 bases to trimming and J lost 9 bases; unmatched junction nucleotides: 11. Germline loops: CDR1 LGHNA, CDR2 YSLEER. The CDR3 is 16 amino acids. The CDR3 sequence is CASSQERTSGGETQYF. DNA of the CDR3: TGCGCCAGCAGCCAAGAAAGGACCTCGGGGGGGGAGACGCAGTATTTT.

The chain has TRBV2 and TRBJ2-7; 8 bases line up with TRBD2. V trimming: 4 bases; J trimming: 6 bases; junction bases outside the gene matches: 17. CDR1 is SNHLY, CDR2 FYNNEI, per germline. This CDR3 region has 17 residues. CDR3 sequence: CASSGAGSRAGVLEQYF. The CDR3, as DNA: TGTGCCAGCAGTGGGGCGGGGAGTCGAGCGGGAGTTCTCGAGCAGTACTTC. The full variable domain, with the rest looked up from reference TRBV2 and TRBJ2-7, is EPEVTQTPSHQVTQMGQEVILRCVPISNHLYFYWYRQILGQKVEFLVSFYNNEISEKSEIFDDQFSVERPDGSNFTLKIRSTKLEDSAMYFCASSGAGSRAGVLEQYFGPGTRLTVT.